These 22 T cell receptor beta chains originate from one sample sequenced in a study of T cells in Graves' hyperthyroidism and ophthalmopathy. From RNA transcripts, TCR beta CDR3 regions were amplified. HTBI primers were employed in a first-round RT-PCR of the TCR CDR3. One entry per CDR3 protein, called by TCRdb with MiXCR from the multiplex PCR reads. The sample lists about 770,000 distinct CDR3 sequences, over 15% occurring once. Sequenced input: blood. These TCRs come from a woman in her 50s with Graves' hyperthyroidism that later progressed to Graves' ophthalmopathy.

This clonotype is hyperexpanded in the sample. J is TRBJ2-3 and V is TRBV5-1; D is ambiguous. Germline V gives CDR1 SGHRS, CDR2 YFSETQ. CDR3 length equals 14 residues. The V and J ends lost 0 bases and 1 base respectively, with 6 bases between them. The chain's CDR3 is CASSLGQRTDTQYF. The CDR3 nucleotides read TGCGCCAGCAGCTTGGGCCAGCGCACAGATACGCAGTATTTT.

This clonotype occurred a few times. This chain uses TRBV6-1 with TRBJ2-7, with D possibly TRBD1 on 6 matching bases. Between the trimmed V and J ends, which lost 5 bases and 4 bases, there was a span of 18 bases. The CDR3 has 15 amino acids. Germline V gives CDR1 MNHNS, CDR2 SASEGT. The CDR3 reads CASSRQDNEGYEQYF. The CDR3 DNA follows: TGTGCCAGCAGTCGACAGGATAACGAAGGATACGAGCAGTACTTC.

Only a few counts were recorded for this clonotype. Without the conserved terminal phenylalanine or tryptophan, this CDR3 likely stems from a read error. V usage is TRBV24-1 and J usage is TRBJ1-2; 7 nucleotides agree with TRBD1. CDR3 length: 14 amino acids. Per the germline V gene, CDR1 is KGHDR and CDR2 is SFDVKD. Trimming took 4 bases from V and 3 from J; bases not matched to a gene: 4. CDR3 region: CATSDLDRDYGYTL. The DNA of the CDR3 is TGTGCCACCAGTGACCTCGACAGGGACTATGGCTACACCCTC.

The table lists this clonotype with a few counts. The chain couples TRBV2 to TRBJ1-5; D remains unclear. There are 13 residues in the CDR3. The V and J ends lost 6 bases and 5 bases respectively, with 11 bases between them. From germline, CDR1 is SNHLY and CDR2 FYNNEI. CDR3 protein: CASRGSRDQPQHF. CDR3 DNA sequence: TGTGCCAGCAGGGGGTCGAGGGATCAGCCCCAGCATTTT.

The gene calls are TRBV9 and TRBJ1-4; TRBD1 aligns across 7 bases. The V gene's germline CDR1 is SGDLS and CDR2 YYNGEE. Trimming took 0 bases from V and 3 from J; bases not matched to a gene: 2. The CDR3 totals 15 residues. The CDR3, as DNA: TGTGCCAGCAGCGTAGGGGACAGCTCTAATGAAAAACTGTTTTTT. Translating gives CASSVGDSSNEKLFF.

This clonotype was picked up many times. The rearrangement links TRBV7-3 to TRBJ2-1; 7 bases match TRBD2. The CDR3 loop spans 15 amino acids. Per germline, CDR1 SGHTA and CDR2 FQGTGA. The V and J ends lost 0 bases and 5 bases, in that order; junction bases with no gene match: 4. The CDR3 loop is CASSLTGTTNNEQFF. The CDR3 region has the DNA TGTGCCAGCAGCTTAACCGGGACTACCAACAATGAGCAGTTCTTC.

This clonotype has just a few counts. The chain has TRBV12-3 or TRBV12-4 and TRBJ1-1; no reliable D call. Trimming cost V 7 bases and J 6 bases, with 18 bases left between them. This CDR3 comprises 14 residues. CDR3 sequence (DNA): TGTGCCAGCACCAGGAAGGATGGGTACGCTGAAGCTTTCTTT. As protein: CASTRKDGYAEAFF.

This clonotype occurred a few times. J is TRBJ1-1 and V is TRBV11-3, with a tentative D call TRBD1 (6 bases). The CDR3 is 15 amino acids. The V end lost 3 bases, the J end lost 3 bases, and 14 bases lay between the germline ends. Germline values: CDR1 SGHNT, CDR2 YENEEA. In nucleotides, the CDR3 is TGTGCCAGCAGCTTGGGGGGGGCGGTCGACACTGAAGCTTTCTTT. This gives the protein CASSLGGAVDTEAFF.

This clonotype was detected many times. The rearrangement links TRBV18 to TRBJ2-1; TRBD2 aligns across 15 bases. CDR3 length: 18 amino acids. After removal of 1 base from V and 5 bases from J, the junction contained 6 bases not matched to a gene. Looked up from germline, CDR1 is KGHSH and CDR2 is LQKENI. CDR3 residues: CASSPLRTSGGADNEQFF. For the CDR3, the DNA is TGTGCCAGCTCACCACTTCGGACTAGCGGGGGGGCCGACAATGAGCAGTTCTTC.

Only one count was recorded for this clonotype. The V gene is TRBV4-1, the J gene TRBJ2-1; 9 nucleotides line up with TRBD2. The germline CDR1 and CDR2 sequences are MGHRA and YSYEKL. The CDR3 is made up of 15 amino acids. Trimming removed 1 base from V and 8 bases from J; junction bases left unmatched: 6. Here the CDR3 DNA reads TGCGCCAGCAGCCAAGTTGCGGGGGGGCCCGATGAGCAGTTCTTC. Amino acids: CASSQVAGGPDEQFF.

The chain employs TRBV9 and TRBJ2-7; 7 bases line up with TRBD1. CDR3 length: 17 residues. From germline, CDR1 is SGDLS and CDR2 YYNGEE. J gave up 2 bases and V 4 bases, and 15 bases lay outside the gene matches. DNA for the CDR3: TGTGCCAGCAGCCTCAGTCCGTGGACAGGAGCCACCTACGAGCAGTACTTC. This encodes CASSLSPWTGATYEQYF. The full variable domain, rest sourced from reference TRBV9 and TRBJ2-7, is DSGVTQTPKHLITATGQRVTLRCSPRSGDLSVYWYQQSLDQGLQFLIQYYNGEERAKGNILERFSAQQFPDLHSELNLSSLELGDSALYFCASSLSPWTGATYEQYFGPGTRLTVT.

This clonotype came up a few times. This sequence joins TRBV9 and TRBJ2-1; no clear D. This CDR3 region has 13 residues. Trimming took 0 bases from V and 5 from J, leaving 6 bases between them. Germline CDR1 reads SGDLS; CDR2 reads YYNGEE. For the CDR3, the DNA is TGTGCCAGCAGCGTAGACAGAAACAATGAGCAGTTCTTC. Its translation: CASSVDRNNEQFF.

This clonotype was recorded at least ten times. One junction end does not reproduce the germline sequence, and a read error may be involved. The chain joins TRBV7-7 to TRBJ2-5; 12 nucleotides line up with TRBD2. The germline gives CDR1 SSHAT, CDR2 FNYEAQ (reference sequence). The CDR3 loop spans 16 amino acids. DNA for the CDR3: TGTGCTAGCAGCCTAGGACTAGCGGGGACTCAAGAGACCCAGTACTTC. Translated: CASSLGLAGTQETQYF.

The gene calls are TRBV5-1 and TRBJ2-6, with a weak D call TRBD1 (5 bases). The germline V gene encodes CDR1 SGHRS and CDR2 YFSETQ. Trimming stripped 3 bases from V and 2 bases from J, with 12 bases between. CDR3 length: 16 residues. This CDR3 is CASSSYQGTGANVLTF. The CDR3, as DNA: TGCGCCAGCAGCTCCTATCAGGGTACTGGGGCCAACGTCCTGACTTTC.

The V call is TRBV20-1, the J call TRBJ2-1; 11 nucleotides match TRBD1. J gave up 4 bases and V 5 bases, and 7 bases lay outside the gene matches. Per germline, CDR1 DFQATT and CDR2 SNEGSKA (reference sequence). The length of the CDR3 is 15 residues. The CDR3 sequence: CSALGQGARYNEQFF. Here the CDR3 DNA reads TGCAGTGCTCTAGGACAGGGGGCAAGATACAATGAGCAGTTCTTC.

V usage is TRBV29-1 and J usage is TRBJ1-5; D is possibly TRBD1 (5 bases). CDR1 is SQVTM and CDR2 is ANQGSEA in the germline V gene. This CDR3 region has 13 residues. V was clipped by 4 bases and J by 4 bases, with 11 bases between them. The chain's CDR3 is CSVGLGGNQPQHF. The CDR3 DNA follows: TGCAGCGTTGGTCTGGGGGGAAATCAGCCCCAGCATTTT.

This clonotype was seen a few times. The genes are TRBV6-6 and TRBJ2-3; D unclear. The CDR3 sequence is 16 residues long. Per germline, CDR1 MNHNY and CDR2 SVGAGI (reference sequence). Between the trimmed V and J ends, which lost 0 bases and 0 bases, there was a span of 10 bases. The CDR3 loop reads CASSYSYRASTDTQYF. The CDR3, as DNA: TGTGCCAGCAGTTACTCGTACAGAGCCAGCACAGATACGCAGTATTTT.

This clonotype occurred a few times. The chain couples TRBV3-1 to TRBJ2-2; D is perhaps TRBD1 (6 bases). Germline V gene data show CDR1 as LGHDT and CDR2 as YNNKEL (reference sequence). The CDR3 is 16 residues long. Trimming left V 1 base short and J 2 bases short, with 11 bases between. The CDR3 DNA is TGTGCCAGCAGCCAAGCGGGACAATTAAACACCGGGGAGCTGTTTTTT. The encoded protein is CASSQAGQLNTGELFF. The full variable domain, in which reference TRBV3-1 and TRBJ2-2 provide the parts outside the CDR3, is DTAVSQTPKYLVTQMGNDKSIKCEQNLGHDTMYWYKQDSKKFLKIMFSYNNKELIINETVPNRFSPKSPDKAHLNLHINSLELGDSAVYFCASSQAGQLNTGELFFGEGSRLTVL.

Remarks on this clonotype: One end of the junction varies from germline; a read error may be responsible. V usage is TRBV20-1 and J usage is TRBJ1-6; D call uncertain. The CDR3 is 14 residues long. From germline, CDR1 is DFQATT and CDR2 SNEGSKA (reference sequence). The CDR3 bases are TGCAGTGCTCGAGATAGCTCCTATAATTCACCCCTCCACTTT. It yields the protein CSARDSSYNSPLHF.

In this sample, this clonotype turned up many times. The genes are TRBV20-1 and TRBJ2-7; TRBD2 is a possible D gene (6 bases). V lost 0 bases to trimming and J lost 6 bases, with 18 bases between them. This CDR3 has 15 amino acids. CDR1 is DFQATT and CDR2 is SNEGSKA in the germline V gene (reference sequence). The DNA of the CDR3 is TGCAGTGCTAGAGACCACGGGACTCCGCAGGGCGAGCAGTACTTC. Translation gives CSARDHGTPQGEQYF.

This clonotype was picked up a small number of times. J is TRBJ2-4 and V is TRBV5-6, with TRBD1 matching over 8 bases. This CDR3 has 15 residues. With 1 base clipped from V and 5 bases from J, the junction kept 5 bases outside the gene matches. CDR1 SGHDT and CDR2 YYEEEE come from the germline V gene. Written as DNA, the CDR3 is TGTGCCAGCAGCTTGTACGCAGGGGGCGAAAACATTCAGTACTTC. This sequence encodes CASSLYAGGENIQYF. The variable domain in full, completed from reference TRBV5-6 and TRBJ2-4, reads DAGVTQSPTHLIKTRGQQVTLRCSPKSGHDTVSWYQQALGQGPQFIFQYYEEEERQRGNFPDRFSGHQFPNYSSELNVNALLLGDSALYLCASSLYAGGENIQYFGAGTRLSVL.

This clonotype was observed a handful of times. The chain couples TRBV30 to TRBJ1-4; D is undetermined. CDR1 is GTSNPN and CDR2 is SVGIG in the germline V gene (reference sequence). The CDR3 length is 14 residues. The V and J ends lost 7 bases and 2 bases respectively, with 14 bases between them. CDR3 amino acids: CASKETPTNEKLFF. The DNA for the CDR3 is TGTGCCTCCAAAGAGACCCCGACTAATGAAAAACTGTTTTTT. Combining the CDR3 with reference TRBV30 and TRBJ1-4 gives the whole variable domain SQTIHQWPATLVQPVGSPLSLECTVEGTSNPNLYWYRQAAGRGLQLLFYSVGIGQISSEVPQNLSASRPQDRQFILSSKKLLLSDSGFYLCASKETPTNEKLFFGSGTQLSVL.